A single sample is the source of the 11 T cell receptor beta chains below, sequenced in a study of cytomegalovirus exposure and HLA in healthy donors. The primer mix had 60 Vbeta and 13 Jbeta primers. The assay was immunoSEQ multiplex PCR, and TCRdb's table has in-frame clones only and misses some. Of about 110,000 clones listed, 70% to 85% are singletons. Specimen: PBMCs. The receptors here all came from a human donor in good health.

This sequence joins TRBV7-2 and TRBJ2-6, with TRBD2 identical over 7 bases. The CDR3 length is 17 residues. The V gene end was trimmed by 5 bases and the J gene end by 0 bases; junction bases not matched to a gene: 7. Germline V gene lookup returns CDR1 SGHTA and CDR2 FQGNSA. Here the CDR3 reads CASSPRGGASGANVLTF. The CDR3 DNA follows: TGTGCCAGCAGCCCCCGCGGGGGTGCCTCTGGGGCCAACGTCCTGACTTTC.

The chain couples TRBV5-1 to TRBJ1-1; a weak D match, TRBD1 (6 bases). Germline lookup yields CDR1 SGHRS and CDR2 YFSETQ. Trimming left V 7 bases short and J 1 base short, with 17 bases between. This CDR3 has 15 residues. The CDR3 nucleotides read TGCGCCAGCCGAGAAATTACAGGGCAGAACACTGAAGCTTTCTTT. Its protein product is CASREITGQNTEAFF. Full variable domain (remainder filled in from reference TRBV5-1 and TRBJ1-1): KAGVTQTPRYLIKTRGQQVTLSCSPISGHRSVSWYQQTPGQGLQFLFEYFSETQRNKGNFPGRFSGRQFSNSRSEMNVSTLELGDSALYLCASREITGQNTEAFFGQGTRLTVV.

This clone was observed once. The chain carries TRBV2 and TRBJ1-1; D possibly corresponds to TRBD1 (6 bases). CDR1 and CDR2 from the germline V gene are SNHLY and FYNNEI. The CDR3 extends over 13 amino acids. The V and J ends lost 8 bases and 6 bases respectively, with 16 bases between them. The CDR3 coding sequence is TGTGCCAGCTCGCAGGGGATCCCAGCTGAAGCTTTCTTT. As protein: CASSQGIPAEAFF.

V and J are TRBV21-1 and TRBJ2-1; TRBD2, the D gene given by the table, was not confirmed from the DNA. TRBV21-1 is a pseudogene segment. The CDR3 spans 14 residues. CDR3: CASLLLAGEDEQFF. The CDR3 nucleotides are TGTGCCAGCCTACTACTAGCGGGAGAGGATGAGCAGTTCTTC.

The J gene is TRBJ2-5, the V gene TRBV6-1; 8 positions match TRBD2. Matching the DNA end better, TRBJ2-7 makes the J call doubtful. The CDR3 is 18 residues long. The germline gives CDR1 MNHNS, CDR2 SASEGT. This chain's CDR3 is CASSESYPEAGGSYEQYF. CDR3 coding DNA: TGTGCCAGCAGTGAAAGTTACCCGGAGGCGGGAGGCTCCTACGAGCAGTACTTC.

This chain uses TRBV6-5 with TRBJ1-6; tentative D call: TRBD1 (5 bases). Germline V gives CDR1 MNHEY, CDR2 SVGAGI. V shed 0 bases and J shed 10 bases, with 16 bases lying between them. The CDR3 consists of 16 residues. CDR3 DNA: TGTGCCAGCAGTTACTCGGGGACGTCCGGGGGATCACCCCTCCACTTT. Its protein is CASSYSGTSGGSPLHF.

This clone was detected a few times. The junction departs from the called germline gene at one end, perhaps through a read error. The gene calls are TRBV7-9 and TRBJ1-1, with D perhaps TRBD1 (5 bases). Germline loops: CDR1 SEHNR, CDR2 FQNEAQ (reference sequence). The CDR3 length is 14 residues. DNA of the CDR3: TGTTCCAGCAGCTTATTAGGTGGCAGGGCTGAAGCTTTCTTT. Amino acid sequence: CSSSLLGGRAEAFF.

This chain joins TRBV27 and TRBJ1-6; 8 bases map to TRBD1. Germline CDR1 and CDR2: MNHEY and SMNVEV (reference sequence). Trimming at V came to 2 bases and at J to 6 bases, leaving 3 bases not matched to a gene. The CDR3 totals 15 residues. The CDR3 DNA is TGTGCCAGCAGTTTAGTACAGGGGGGTAATTCACCCCTCCACTTT. This sequence encodes CASSLVQGGNSPLHF.

In this sample, this clone turned up once. The J gene is TRBJ1-2, the V gene TRBV2; 10 bases map to TRBD1. V dropped 8 bases and J dropped 2; count of bases not matched to a gene: 2. The CDR3 runs to 13 residues. In germline, CDR1 is SNHLY, CDR2 FYNNEI. The chain's CDR3 is CASRQGANYGYTF. The CDR3 bases are TGTGCCAGCCGACAGGGGGCGAACTATGGCTACACCTTC.

This clone showed up just a few times. The chain joins TRBV9 to TRBJ2-7, with TRBD1 matching 11 bases. J was trimmed by 4 bases and V by 3 bases; bases with no gene match: 6. The CDR3 is made up of 15 amino acids. Germline V gene sequence: CDR1 SGDLS, CDR2 YYNGEE. The CDR3 nucleotides are TGTGCCAGCAGCGCGACCGGGACAGGGGGTTACGAGCAGTACTTC. Protein product: CASSATGTGGYEQYF.

This clone was picked up one time. The chain links TRBV6-5 to TRBJ2-7; TRBD1 matches at 7 bases. The ends lost 4 bases at V and 5 bases at J; junction bases unmatched: 2. Germline V CDR1 and CDR2: MNHEY, SVGAGI. This CDR3 comprises 12 residues. For the CDR3, the DNA is TGTGCCAGCAGTTCTCAGGGGGACGAGCAGTACTTC. It encodes CASSSQGDEQYF.